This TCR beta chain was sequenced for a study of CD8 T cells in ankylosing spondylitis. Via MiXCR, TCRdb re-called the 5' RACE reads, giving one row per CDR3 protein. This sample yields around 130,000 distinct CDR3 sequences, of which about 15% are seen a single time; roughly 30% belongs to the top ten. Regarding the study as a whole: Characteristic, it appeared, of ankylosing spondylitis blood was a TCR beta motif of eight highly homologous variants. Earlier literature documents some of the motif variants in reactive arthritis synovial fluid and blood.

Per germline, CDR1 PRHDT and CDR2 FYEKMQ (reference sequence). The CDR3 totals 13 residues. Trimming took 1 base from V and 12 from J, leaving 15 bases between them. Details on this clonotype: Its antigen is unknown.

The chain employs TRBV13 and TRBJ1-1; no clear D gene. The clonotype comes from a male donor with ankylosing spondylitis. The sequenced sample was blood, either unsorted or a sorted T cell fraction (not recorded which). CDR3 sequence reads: CASSLARGPETFF. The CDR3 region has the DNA TGTGCCAGCAGCTTAGCCCGAGGTCCTGAGACTTTCTTT.